The 28 T cell receptor beta chains presented below share a single source sample, sequenced in a study of blood T cell repertoires in COVID-19. Repertoires were generated with immunoSEQ multiplex PCR, while TCRdb's copy carries only in-frame clones and drops some. Here the sample spans over 350,000 clones, approximately 89% being singletons. The sample comprised PBMCs or T cells enriched from blood (not recorded which). All receptors derive from a woman aged 40 to 50 who had been exposed to COVID-19.

The chain recombines TRBV2 with TRBJ2-3; TRBD1 agrees at 8 bases. This CDR3 is built from 18 residues. CDR1 SNHLY and CDR2 FYNNEI come from the germline V gene. V shed 8 bases, J shed 0 bases, and the junction held 16 bases outside the gene matches. This CDR3 reads CASLRGLPPMKSTDTQYF. The CDR3 DNA reads TGTGCCAGCCTCAGGGGGCTCCCGCCAATGAAAAGCACAGATACGCAGTATTTT.

The chain employs TRBV5-1 and TRBJ1-6, with TRBD1 matching over 8 bases. V lost 4 bases to trimming and J lost 6 bases; unmatched junction nucleotides: 6. The CDR3 covers 15 residues. Per germline, CDR1 SGHRS and CDR2 YFSETQ. The DNA of the CDR3 is TGCGCCAGCAGCCGCCAGGGACAGGCTAATTCACCCCTCCACTTT. Its translation is CASSRQGQANSPLHF.

The DNA for the CDR3 is TGTGCCAGCACCCCCTGGGTAGGGAGTGGCTATGGCTACACCTTC. Translating it yields CASTPWVGSGYGYTF. V usage is TRBV5-5 and J usage is TRBJ1-2, with unresolved D. The CDR3 consists of 15 residues. V was shortened by 6 bases and J by 4 bases, with 19 bases between the two germline ends. Germline-derived CDR1 and CDR2 are SGHKS and YYEKEE (reference sequence). The complete variable domain, with remaining parts taken from reference TRBV5-5 and TRBJ1-2, reads DAGVTQSPTHLIKTRGQQVTLRCSPISGHKSVSWYQQVLGQGPQFIFQYYEKEERGRGNFPDRFSARQFPNYSSELNVNALLLGDSALYLCASTPWVGSGYGYTFGSGTRLTVV.

This sequence joins TRBV11-2 and TRBJ1-1; a weak D match, TRBD1 (6 bases). CDR3 length: 12 residues. V was pared by 1 base and J by 13 bases, with 13 bases between. In germline, CDR1 is SGHAT, CDR2 FQNNGV. The CDR3: CASSLVGQTYFF. In DNA, the CDR3 is TGTGCCAGCAGCTTAGTAGGACAGACCTATTTCTTT.

The CDR3 nucleotides read TGTGCTAGTGGTCCCGGACAGGGGGCGGTGAATGAGCAGTTCTTC. Its protein is CASGPGQGAVNEQFF. The rearrangement uses TRBV12-5 and TRBJ2-1; 11 bases align to TRBD1. Trimming cost V 5 bases and J 7 bases; bases outside gene matches: 7. CDR1 and CDR2 (germline): LGHNT, FRNRAP. The CDR3 totals 15 residues.

The chain carries TRBV5-1 and TRBJ1-1, with a weak D call TRBD1 (5 bases). The CDR3 sequence is 11 residues long. Trimming shortened V by 4 bases and J by 10 bases, and 11 bases separated the two germline ends. Germline assignment: CDR1 SGHRS and CDR2 YFSETQ. The CDR3 sequence is CASSAGRGAFF. The CDR3 DNA sequence: TGCGCCAGCAGCGCGGGGCGGGGAGCTTTCTTT. The variable domain in full, completed from reference TRBV5-1 and TRBJ1-1, reads KAGVTQTPRYLIKTRGQQVTLSCSPISGHRSVSWYQQTPGQGLQFLFEYFSETQRNKGNFPGRFSGRQFSNSRSEMNVSTLELGDSALYLCASSAGRGAFFGQGTRLTVV.

The chain joins TRBV14 to TRBJ1-2; 8 bases fit TRBD1. The germline V gene encodes CDR1 SGHDN and CDR2 FVKESK. This CDR3 is 14 amino acids long. V was pared by 1 base and J by 8 bases, with 6 bases of the junction left unmatched. The CDR3 nucleotides read TGTGCCAGCAGCCAAGCGACAGGGGCGGGCGGCTACACCTTC. Its translation is CASSQATGAGGYTF.

V usage is TRBV30 and J usage is TRBJ1-5, with 8 bases that match TRBD1. With 3 bases clipped from V and 3 bases from J, the junction kept 1 base outside the gene matches. In germline, CDR1 is GTSNPN, CDR2 SVGIG (reference sequence). The CDR3 has 13 amino acids. In DNA, the CDR3 is TGTGCCTGGAGGGACAGGGACAATCAGCCCCAGCATTTT. Amino acids: CAWRDRDNQPQHF.

V and J are TRBV7-9 and TRBJ2-1; 7 bases align to TRBD2. V shed 2 bases, J shed 8 bases, and the junction held 9 bases outside the gene matches. The CDR3 covers 15 residues. Germline-derived CDR1 and CDR2 are SEHNR and FQNEAQ (reference sequence). The CDR3: CASSLRASGNDEQFF. The CDR3 coding sequence is TGTGCCAGCAGCTTAAGGGCTAGCGGCAACGATGAGCAGTTCTTC.

The rearrangement links TRBV27 to TRBJ2-1; 9 bases align to TRBD2. Germline CDR1 MNHEY, CDR2 SMNVEV (reference sequence). The CDR3 has 16 amino acids. The CDR3 DNA follows: TGTCAACGGGAGGGAATAGCGGGAGCCCCCTACAATGAGCAGTTCTTC. This gives the protein CQREGIAGAPYNEQFF.

V gene TRBV6-2 or TRBV6-3 combines with J gene TRBJ2-3; 8 nucleotides match TRBD2. This CDR3 spans 16 amino acids. Germline-derived CDR1 and CDR2 are MNHEY and SVGEGT. V was clipped by 0 bases and J by 0 bases; unmatched bases: 2. In DNA, the CDR3 is TGTGCCAGCAGTTACTCGACTAGCGATAGCACAGATACGCAGTATTTT. It yields the protein CASSYSTSDSTDTQYF.

The chain joins TRBV14 to TRBJ1-6, with unresolved D. This CDR3 contains 13 residues. The V end was cut by 0 bases, the J end by 7 bases, with 4 bases between. Germline-derived CDR1 and CDR2 are SGHDN and FVKESK. CDR3 sequence (DNA): TGTGCCAGCAGCCAAGAACTAAATTCACCCCTCCACTTT. Protein product: CASSQELNSPLHF.

The V and J genes are TRBV19 and TRBJ1-2; TRBD1 matches 9 bases. This CDR3 is 15 amino acids long. With 1 base clipped from V and 5 bases from J, the junction kept 5 bases outside the gene matches. Germline V gene lookup returns CDR1 LNHDA and CDR2 SQIVND (reference sequence). This CDR3 is CASSIGGTGSYGYTF. The CDR3 DNA follows: TGTGCCAGTAGTATAGGTGGGACAGGGAGTTATGGCTACACCTTC.

The gene calls are TRBV10-2 and TRBJ2-3, with a weak D call TRBD1 (6 bases). Germline CDR1 reads WSHSY; CDR2 reads SAAADI. Between the trimmed V and J ends, which lost 6 bases and 1 base, there was a span of 11 bases. The CDR3 sequence is 14 residues long. The CDR3: CASSQQGRTDTQYF. CDR3 DNA sequence: TGCGCCAGCAGCCAACAGGGACGCACAGATACGCAGTATTTT.

The chain is built from TRBV6-6 and TRBJ2-7; D perhaps matches TRBD1 (5 bases). V shed 6 bases and J shed 5 bases, with 8 bases lying between them. The CDR3 totals 11 residues. CDR1 is MNHNY and CDR2 is SVGAGI in the germline V gene (reference sequence). CDR3 protein: CASSTRDEQYF. CDR3 DNA sequence: TGTGCCAGCAGCACCAGGGACGAGCAGTACTTC.

The chain carries TRBV12-3 or TRBV12-4 and TRBJ2-4; no clear D gene. This CDR3 region has 11 residues. The ends were cut back, 6 bases at V and 3 bases at J, with 3 bases in the middle. The CDR3 loop reads CASSLKNIQYF. The CDR3 coding sequence is TGTGCCAGCAGCCTCAAAAACATTCAGTACTTC.

CDR3: CASSLQGARSGNTIYF. The CDR3 nucleotides read TGTGCCAGCTCACTACAGGGGGCGCGATCAGGAAACACCATATATTTT. The V and J genes are TRBV18 and TRBJ1-3; TRBD1 matches 9 bases. There are 16 residues in the CDR3. CDR1 and CDR2 (germline): KGHSH, LQKENI. V was pared by 4 bases and J by 4 bases, with 8 bases of the junction left unmatched.

CDR3 in DNA: TGTGCCAGTAGTATTCCAGCCCCGCGGGGTCAGCCCCAGCATTTT. This gives the protein CASSIPAPRGQPQHF. The J gene is TRBJ1-5, the V gene TRBV19; D uncertain. CDR1 is LNHDA, CDR2 SQIVND, per germline (reference sequence). V was shortened by 3 bases and J by 6 bases, with 15 bases between the two germline ends. The CDR3 is 15 amino acids.

This clone has only one observation. CDR3 residues: CASTLIEAARAGYTF. The CDR3 coding sequence is TGTGCCAGCACCTTAATTGAGGCAGCGAGGGCCGGCTACACCTTC. V gene TRBV5-8 combines with J gene TRBJ1-2; D is unclear. The V gene lost 6 bases and the J gene lost 8 bases, with 23 bases spanning the gap. The V gene's germline CDR1 is SGHTS and CDR2 YDEGEE. The CDR3 is 15 residues long. Full variable domain (missing parts from reference TRBV5-8 and TRBJ1-2): EAGVTQSPTHLIKTRGQQATLRCSPISGHTSVYWYQQALGLGLQFLLWYDEGEERNRGNFPPRFSGRQFPNYSSELNVNALELEDSALYLCASTLIEAARAGYTFGSGTRLTVV.

This clone was counted a few times. The J gene is TRBJ2-5, the V gene TRBV19, with D tentatively TRBD1 (6 bases). The V end lost 5 bases, the J end lost 1 base, and 17 bases lay between the germline ends. In germline, CDR1 is LNHDA, CDR2 SQIVND (reference sequence). This CDR3 is 16 amino acids long. The DNA for the CDR3 is TGTGCCAGTAGTCCCCGGGGACATCACTTCCAAGAGACCCAGTACTTC. This gives the protein CASSPRGHHFQETQYF.

The chain couples TRBV16 to TRBJ1-1; D not resolved. Germline values: CDR1 KGHSY, CDR2 FQNENV. The V and J ends lost 8 bases and 2 bases respectively, with 15 bases between them. This CDR3 spans 14 amino acids. Here the CDR3 reads CASALLQINTEAFF. CDR3 bases: TGTGCCAGCGCTCTATTACAGATTAACACTGAAGCTTTCTTT. Together with reference TRBV16 and TRBJ1-1, the CDR3 gives the full variable domain: GEEVAQTPKHLVRGEGQKAKLYCAPIKGHSYVFWYQQVLKNEFKFLISFQNENVFDETGMPKERFSAKCLPNSPCSLEIQATKLEDSAVYFCASALLQINTEAFFGQGTRLTVV.

The chain joins TRBV19 to TRBJ2-5, with D maybe TRBD1 (5 bases). Germline lookup yields CDR1 LNHDA and CDR2 SQIVND (reference sequence). The CDR3 runs 16 residues. With 6 bases removed from V and 2 bases from J, the gap between germline ends came to 19 bases. The CDR3 loop reads CASRGRRDRLQETQYF. In DNA, the CDR3 is TGTGCCAGTAGAGGAAGGCGAGACAGACTGCAAGAGACCCAGTACTTC.

The J gene is TRBJ2-1, the V gene TRBV11-2, with 13 bases fitting TRBD2. Germline CDR1 and CDR2: SGHAT and FQNNGV. The trim removed 5 bases at V and 1 base at J, leaving 5 bases unmatched. This CDR3 spans 17 amino acids. The CDR3 is CASSLRLAGGSYNEQFF. The CDR3 DNA is TGTGCCAGCAGCCTCCGACTAGCGGGGGGATCCTACAATGAGCAGTTCTTC.

The chain links TRBV10-2 to TRBJ2-2, with D possibly being TRBD1 (5 bases). CDR1 and CDR2 (germline): WSHSY, SAAADI. This CDR3 has 13 residues. Trimming took 8 bases from V and 4 from J, leaving 11 bases between them. The CDR3 spells CASEPRATGELFF. CDR3 nucleotides: TGCGCCAGCGAACCCAGGGCCACCGGGGAGCTGTTTTTT.

The chain joins TRBV18 to TRBJ2-6; 7 bases are a match to TRBD1. This CDR3 contains 16 residues. CDR1 KGHSH and CDR2 LQKENI come from the germline V gene. J was trimmed by 1 base and V by 4 bases; bases with no gene match: 4. CDR3 region: CASSRDSASGANVLTF. The DNA for the CDR3 is TGTGCCAGCTCACGGGACAGTGCGTCTGGGGCCAACGTCCTGACTTTC.

The genes are TRBV5-7 and TRBJ1-6; D gene ambiguous. TRBV5-7 is annotated as an ORF whose role is uncertain. The CDR3 has 16 amino acids. Trimming took 1 base from V and 5 from J, leaving 13 bases between them. The CDR3 sequence is CASSLFRERHNSPLHF. DNA for the CDR3: TGTGCCAGCAGCTTGTTCCGGGAGCGGCATAATTCACCCCTCCACTTT.

This clone was seen just once. J is TRBJ2-3 and V is TRBV5-4, with 14 bases identical to TRBD2. V trimming: 4 bases; J trimming: 4 bases; junction bases outside the gene matches: 5. Germline CDR1 SGHNT, CDR2 YYREEE (reference sequence). CDR3 length: 16 amino acids. The CDR3 nucleotides are TGTGCCAGCAGCCTACGACTAGCGGGAGGGGCAGATACGCAGTATTTT. Its translation is CASSLRLAGGADTQYF.

V usage is TRBV3-1 (or the pseudogene TRBV3-2) and J usage is TRBJ2-7, with TRBD1 matching 10 bases. V shed 5 bases, J shed 6 bases, and the junction held 1 base outside the gene matches. The CDR3 covers 12 residues. Germline V gene lookup returns CDR1 LGHDT and CDR2 YNNKEL (reference sequence). CDR3 DNA sequence: TGTGCCAGCAGCAGGACAGGGGGCGAGCAGTACTTC. Encoded protein: CASSRTGGEQYF.